The 2 T cell receptor beta chains reported below all come from one sample, sequenced in a study of control samples from healthy donors and cancer patients. Repertoires were generated with immunoSEQ multiplex PCR, while TCRdb's copy carries only in-frame clones and drops some. The table records some 94,000 clones, around nine tenths of them present only once. Sequencing used PBMCs. All receptors come from a woman aged 45-59 years with colorectal cancer.

The rearrangement uses TRBV10-1 and TRBJ2-3; D remains ambiguous. The length of the CDR3 is 12 residues. Germline loops: CDR1 WNHNN, CDR2 SYGVQD (reference sequence). Trimming pared 4 bases from V and 1 base from J, leaving 3 bases between. The CDR3 loop is CASSVGTDTQYF. In DNA, the CDR3 is TGCGCCAGCAGTGTTGGCACAGATACGCAGTATTTT.

The chain joins TRBV13 to TRBJ2-2, with 8 bases fitting TRBD1. Germline CDR1 reads PRHDT; CDR2 reads FYEKMQ (reference sequence). The CDR3 extends over 15 amino acids. Losses at the gene ends were 5 bases for V and 1 base for J; bases not matched to a gene: 3. Here the CDR3 DNA reads TGTGCCAGCAGCAGGGACAGGAGGAACACCGGGGAGCTGTTTTTT. Translation: CASSRDRRNTGELFF.